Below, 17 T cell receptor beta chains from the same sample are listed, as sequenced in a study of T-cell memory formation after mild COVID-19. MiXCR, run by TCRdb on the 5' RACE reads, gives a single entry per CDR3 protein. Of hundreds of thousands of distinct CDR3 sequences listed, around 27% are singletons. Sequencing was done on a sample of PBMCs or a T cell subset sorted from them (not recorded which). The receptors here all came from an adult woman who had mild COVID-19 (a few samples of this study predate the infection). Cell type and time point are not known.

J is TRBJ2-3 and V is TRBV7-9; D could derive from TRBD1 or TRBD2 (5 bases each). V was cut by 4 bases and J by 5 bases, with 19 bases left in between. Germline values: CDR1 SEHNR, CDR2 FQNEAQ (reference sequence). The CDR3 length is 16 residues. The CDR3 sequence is CASSSNRRESVDTQYF. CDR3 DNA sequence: TGTGCCAGCAGCTCGAATCGCAGGGAGTCGGTAGATACGCAGTATTTT.

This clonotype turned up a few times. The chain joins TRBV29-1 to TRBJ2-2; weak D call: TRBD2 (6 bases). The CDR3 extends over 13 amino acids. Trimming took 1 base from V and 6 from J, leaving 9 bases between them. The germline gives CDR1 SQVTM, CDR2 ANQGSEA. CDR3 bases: TGCAGCGTTGAAGCGACTAGTGCCGGGGAGCTGTTTTTT. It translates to CSVEATSAGELFF.

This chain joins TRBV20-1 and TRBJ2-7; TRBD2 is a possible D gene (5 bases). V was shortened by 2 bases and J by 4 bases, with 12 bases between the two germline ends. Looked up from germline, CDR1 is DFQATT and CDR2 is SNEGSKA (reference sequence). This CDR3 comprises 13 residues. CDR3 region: CSARHRGHYEQYF. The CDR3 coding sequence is TGCAGTGCTAGACACCGGGGTCATTACGAGCAGTACTTC.

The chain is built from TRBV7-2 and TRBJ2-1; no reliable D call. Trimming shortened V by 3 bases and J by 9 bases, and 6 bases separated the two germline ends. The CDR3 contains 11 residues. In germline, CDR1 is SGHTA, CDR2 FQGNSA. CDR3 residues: CASSFRREQFF. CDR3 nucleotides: TGTGCCAGCAGCTTTAGGCGTGAGCAGTTCTTC.

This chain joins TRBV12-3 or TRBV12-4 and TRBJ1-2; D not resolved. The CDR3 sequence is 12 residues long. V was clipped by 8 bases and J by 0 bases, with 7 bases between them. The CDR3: CASSGANYGYTF. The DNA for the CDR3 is TGTGCCAGCTCTGGGGCTAACTATGGCTACACCTTC.

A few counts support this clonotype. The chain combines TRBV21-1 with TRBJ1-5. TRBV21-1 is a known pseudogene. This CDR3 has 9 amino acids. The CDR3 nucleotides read TGTGCCAGCAATCAGCCCCAGCATTTT. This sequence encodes CASNQPQHF.

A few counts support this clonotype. The CDR3 sequence is CASSLAPGERYEQYF. For the CDR3, the DNA is TGTGCCAGCAGCTTAGCGCCAGGAGAACGGTACGAGCAGTACTTC. The rearrangement links TRBV7-9 to TRBJ2-7; unclear D gene. Germline CDR1 is SEHNR and CDR2 is FQNEAQ (reference sequence). The V and J ends lost 0 bases and 4 bases respectively, with 13 bases between them. The CDR3 extends over 15 amino acids. The full variable domain, completed using reference TRBV7-9 and TRBJ2-7, is DTGVSQNPRHKITKRGQNVTFRCDPISEHNRLYWYRQTLGQGPEFLTYFQNEAQLEKSRLLSDRFSAERPKGSFSTLEIQRTEQGDSAMYLCASSLAPGERYEQYFGPGTRLTVT.

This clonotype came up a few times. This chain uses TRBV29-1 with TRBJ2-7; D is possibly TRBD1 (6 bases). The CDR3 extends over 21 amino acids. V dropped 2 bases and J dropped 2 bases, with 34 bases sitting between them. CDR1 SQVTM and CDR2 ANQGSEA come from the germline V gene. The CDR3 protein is CSVETLYRARKGPPLTYEQYF. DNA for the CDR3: TGCAGCGTTGAAACTTTATACAGGGCGAGGAAAGGACCACCCCTGACCTACGAGCAGTACTTC.

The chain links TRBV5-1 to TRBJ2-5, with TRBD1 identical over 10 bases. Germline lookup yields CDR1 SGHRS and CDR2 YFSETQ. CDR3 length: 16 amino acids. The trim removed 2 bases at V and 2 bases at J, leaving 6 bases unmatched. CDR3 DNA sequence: TGCGCCAGCAGCTTATCCCCGGGACAGGGGCAAGAGACCCAGTACTTC. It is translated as CASSLSPGQGQETQYF.

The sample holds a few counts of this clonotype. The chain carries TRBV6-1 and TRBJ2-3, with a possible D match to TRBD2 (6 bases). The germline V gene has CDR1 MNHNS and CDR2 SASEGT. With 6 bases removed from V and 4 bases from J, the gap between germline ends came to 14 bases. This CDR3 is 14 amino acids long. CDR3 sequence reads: CASSRRTIADTQYF. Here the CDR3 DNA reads TGTGCCAGCAGCCGCAGGACTATAGCAGATACGCAGTATTTT.

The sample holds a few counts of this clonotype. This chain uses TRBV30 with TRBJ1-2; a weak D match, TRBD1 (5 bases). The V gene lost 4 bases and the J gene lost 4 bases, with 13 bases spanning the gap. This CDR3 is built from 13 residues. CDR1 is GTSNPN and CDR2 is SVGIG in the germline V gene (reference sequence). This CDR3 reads CAWKGIRFYGYTF. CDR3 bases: TGTGCCTGGAAGGGGATACGGTTCTATGGCTACACCTTC.

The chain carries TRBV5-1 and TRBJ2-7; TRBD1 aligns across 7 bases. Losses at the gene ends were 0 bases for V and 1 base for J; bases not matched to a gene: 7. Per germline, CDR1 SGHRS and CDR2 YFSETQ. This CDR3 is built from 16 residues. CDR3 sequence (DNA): TGCGCCAGCAGCTTGGAGGGGGCGGGCAGTTCCTACGAGCAGTACTTC. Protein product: CASSLEGAGSSYEQYF.

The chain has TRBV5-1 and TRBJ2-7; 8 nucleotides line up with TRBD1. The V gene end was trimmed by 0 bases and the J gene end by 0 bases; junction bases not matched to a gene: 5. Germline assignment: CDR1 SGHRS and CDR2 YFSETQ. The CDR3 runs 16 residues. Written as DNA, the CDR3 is TGCGCCAGCAGCTTGGCCCGGACAGGGAGCTCCTACGAGCAGTACTTC. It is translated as CASSLARTGSSYEQYF.

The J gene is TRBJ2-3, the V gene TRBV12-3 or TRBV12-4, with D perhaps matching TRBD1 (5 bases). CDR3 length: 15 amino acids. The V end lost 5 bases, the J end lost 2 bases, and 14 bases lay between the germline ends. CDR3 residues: CASSPRVGLTDTQYF. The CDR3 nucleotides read TGTGCCAGCAGTCCCAGGGTAGGGCTCACAGATACGCAGTATTTT.

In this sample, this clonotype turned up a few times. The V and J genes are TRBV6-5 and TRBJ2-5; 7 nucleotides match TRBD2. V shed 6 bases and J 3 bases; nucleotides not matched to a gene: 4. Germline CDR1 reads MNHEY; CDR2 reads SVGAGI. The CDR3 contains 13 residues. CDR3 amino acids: CASRKLAKETQYF. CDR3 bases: TGTGCCAGCAGGAAACTAGCGAAAGAGACCCAGTACTTC.

For the CDR3, the DNA is TGTGCCAGCAGCTTTTATGGGGATCTAGCCAAAAACATTCAGTACTTC. This codes for CASSFYGDLAKNIQYF. The chain uses TRBV5-6 and TRBJ2-4; no clear D. The CDR3 is 16 residues long. Between the trimmed V and J ends, which lost 2 bases and 0 bases, there was a span of 12 bases. Germline V gives CDR1 SGHDT, CDR2 YYEEEE.

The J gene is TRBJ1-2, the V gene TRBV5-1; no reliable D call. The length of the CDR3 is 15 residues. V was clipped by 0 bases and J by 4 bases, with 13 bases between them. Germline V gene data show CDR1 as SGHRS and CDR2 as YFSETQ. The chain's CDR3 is CASSLAYSRTYGYTF. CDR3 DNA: TGCGCCAGCAGCTTGGCCTATTCACGGACCTATGGCTACACCTTC.